These T cell receptor beta chains were read from a single sample in a study of blood T cell repertoires in COVID-19. Here immunoSEQ multiplex PCR was the method, and the copy in TCRdb shows in-frame clones only, minus some. This sample has approximately 89,000 clones, with 92% found just once. The sequenced sample was peripheral blood. These receptors originate from a woman aged 55-69 years with active COVID-19. Both conserved end residues are part of each CDR3. A D gene is named only where the DNA matches it firmly. The size entry is marked missing in some rows and otherwise reads once, few, many or a size class.

d_call,clone_size,j_call,v_call,cdr3_nt,cdr3_aa
.,.,TRBJ2-5,TRBV6-5,TGTGCCAGCAGTTACTTAAGGGGTCTAGACAAGACCCAGTACTTC,CASSYLRGLDKTQYF
TRBD1,.,TRBJ1-1,TRBV6-2/TRBV6-3,TGTGCCAGCAGTTCCCAGGGGGCCGAAACTGAAGCTTTCTTT,CASSSQGAETEAFF
.,.,TRBJ1-3,TRBV7-6,TGTGCCAGCAGCGAGTTGACAGTATCTGGAAACACCATATATTTT,CASSELTVSGNTIYF
.,.,TRBJ1-3,TRBV7-2,TGTGCCAGCACCCGGAGGGAGGGAAACACCATATATTTT,CASTRREGNTIYF
.,.,TRBJ1-5,TRBV4-1,TGCGCCAGCAGCCAAGCGGGGACATGGAATCAGCCCCAGCATTTT,CASSQAGTWNQPQHF
TRBD1,.,TRBJ2-5,TRBV19,TGTGCCAGTACCGGACAGGGCCGCCAAGAGACCCAGTACTTC,CASTGQGRQETQYF
TRBD1,.,TRBJ2-5,TRBV7-9,TGTGCCAGCAGCTTATTACCGGGACAGGGGGAGCTAGGTGAGACCCAGTACTTC,CASSLLPGQGELGETQYF
.,.,TRBJ1-1,TRBV2,TGTGCCAGCAGTGAAGGAGGCCGGGTCCTTGGGGCTTTCTTT,CASSEGGRVLGAFF
TRBD1,.,TRBJ1-2,TRBV7-9,TGTGCCAGCAGCCAGGGACAGGTCGACGGTGGCTACACCTTC,CASSQGQVDGGYTF
TRBD1,.,TRBJ1-6,TRBV3-1/TRBV3-2,TGTGCCAGCAGCCGGACAGGGGGCAATTCACCCCTCCACTTT,CASSRTGGNSPLHF
.,.,TRBJ1-2,TRBV19,TGTGCCAGTAGCCAAATTGACAGTTATGGCTACACCTTC,CASSQIDSYGYTF
TRBD2,.,TRBJ2-6,TRBV28,TGTGCCAGCAGTCCGGGGGGCTCTGGGGCCAACGTCCTGACTTTC,CASSPGGSGANVLTF
TRBD2,.,TRBJ2-7,TRBV20-1,TGCAGTGCTAGTTTAACTAGCGTAACCTACGAGCAGTACTTC,CSASLTSVTYEQYF
.,.,TRBJ2-1,TRBV18,TGTGCCAGCTCACCCCAAAAGGGGGAAGCTGAGCAGTTCTTC,CASSPQKGEAEQFF
.,.,TRBJ1-5,TRBV2,TGTGCCAGCAGGGGCCAGGGAGGTCAGCCCCAGCATTTT,CASRGQGGQPQHF
.,once,TRBJ2-1,TRBV5-4,TGTGCCAGCACCCCGGTTGCCGGACAGATCAATGAGCAGTTCTTC,CASTPVAGQINEQFF
TRBD1,.,TRBJ2-5,TRBV7-3,TGTGCCAGCAGAGAGACAGGGGGGTCGGTTCGCGAGACCCAGTACTTC,CASRETGGSVRETQYF
.,.,TRBJ2-2,TRBV24-1,TGTGCCACCAGTGATGGGGGGAGCGGCACCGGGGAGCTGTTTTTT,CATSDGGSGTGELFF
.,.,TRBJ1-1,TRBV30,TGTGCCTGGAGATTTAGAATTGAAGCTTTCTTT,CAWRFRIEAFF
TRBD1,.,TRBJ2-5,TRBV9,TGTGCCAGCAGCACGGGACAGGGGGTCGGGACCCAGTACTTC,CASSTGQGVGTQYF
.,.,TRBJ2-2,TRBV9,TGTGCCAGCAGCGCCCTAGTCAACACCGGGGAGCTGTTTTTT,CASSALVNTGELFF
.,.,TRBJ2-3,TRBV3-1/TRBV3-2,TGTGCCAGCAGCCGGCGAGGGTCCACAGATACGCAGTATTTT,CASSRRGSTDTQYF
TRBD2,.,TRBJ2-2,TRBV5-1,TGCGCCAGCAGCTTGACTAGCGGGAGGACGAACACCGGGGAGCTGTTTTTT,CASSLTSGRTNTGELFF